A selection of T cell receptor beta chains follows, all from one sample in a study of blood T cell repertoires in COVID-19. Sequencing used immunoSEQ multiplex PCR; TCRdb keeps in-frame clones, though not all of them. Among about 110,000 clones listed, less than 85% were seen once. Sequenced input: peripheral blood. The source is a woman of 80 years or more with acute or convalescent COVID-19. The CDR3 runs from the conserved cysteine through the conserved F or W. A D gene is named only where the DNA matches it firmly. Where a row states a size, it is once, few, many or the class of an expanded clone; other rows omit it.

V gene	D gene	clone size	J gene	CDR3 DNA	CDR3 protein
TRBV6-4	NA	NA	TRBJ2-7	TGTGCCAGCATAATGGCTCTTTCCTACGAGCAGTACTTC	CASIMALSYEQYF
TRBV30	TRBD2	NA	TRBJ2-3	TGTGCCTGGGAAATAGCGGGAGGGCCTGCAGATACGCAGTATTTT	CAWEIAGGPADTQYF
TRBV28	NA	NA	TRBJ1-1	TGTGCCAGCATAACGGGGATGAACACTGAAGCTTTCTTT	CASITGMNTEAFF
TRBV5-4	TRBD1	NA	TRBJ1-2	TGTGCCAGCAGCTTGGAGAGGGGACAGGGGGCAGGAGGCTACACCTTC	CASSLERGQGAGGYTF
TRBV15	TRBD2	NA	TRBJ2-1	TGTGCCACCAGCAGAGAACTAGCGGGGTGGAGGGATGAGCAGTTCTTC	CATSRELAGWRDEQFF
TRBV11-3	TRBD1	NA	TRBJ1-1	TGTGCCAGCAGCCGCCGGACAGGGGGACTGGCTTTCTTT	CASSRRTGGLAFF
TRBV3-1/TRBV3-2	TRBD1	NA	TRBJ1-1	TGTGCCAGCAGCCAAGCCGGGACAGGGGACCTCGGAGCTTTCTTT	CASSQAGTGDLGAFF
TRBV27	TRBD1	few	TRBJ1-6	TGTGCCAGCAGTTTAGGGACAGGGTATAATTCACCCCTCCACTTT	CASSLGTGYNSPLHF
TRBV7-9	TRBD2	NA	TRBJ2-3	TGTGGTTCTAGCGGGATCTCAGATACGCAGTATTTT	CGSSGISDTQYF
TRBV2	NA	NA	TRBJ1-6	TGTGCCAGCAGTGAACAGGGAGGGAACTCAAATTCACCCCTCCACTTT	CASSEQGGNSNSPLHF
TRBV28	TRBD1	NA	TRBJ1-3	TGTGCCACCAAGGACAGGAACTCTGGAAACACCATATATTTT	CATKDRNSGNTIYF
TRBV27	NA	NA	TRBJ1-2	TGTGCCAGCAGGCCCCAGGGTTCGTGGGATAACTATGGCTACACCTTC	CASRPQGSWDNYGYTF
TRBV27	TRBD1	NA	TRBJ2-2	TGTGCCAGCAGTTCCCCGACAGGGGGCATGGCCGGGGAGCTGTTTTTT	CASSSPTGGMAGELFF